This T cell receptor (beta chain) was recovered during a study of T-cell memory formation after mild COVID-19. Between the trimmed V and J ends, which lost 0 bases and 7 bases, there was a span of 6 bases. The CDR3 contains 12 residues. Germline V gives CDR1 SGHKS, CDR2 YYEKEE (reference sequence). Using its own MiXCR run on the 5' RACE reads, TCRdb lists one record per CDR3 protein. The sample lists 200,000 to 300,000 distinct CDR3 sequences; 15% to 19% were seen once. The sample holds a few counts of this clonotype. The sequenced sample was PBMCs or a T cell subset sorted from them (not recorded which). The chain recombines TRBV5-5 with TRBJ2-3; D is unresolved. The receptor was derived from an adult woman who had mild COVID-19 (a few samples of this study predate the infection). Cell type and time point are not known. CDR3 DNA sequence: TGTGCCAGCAGCTTGGGGGGATATACGCAGTATTTT. This gives the protein CASSLGGYTQYF.